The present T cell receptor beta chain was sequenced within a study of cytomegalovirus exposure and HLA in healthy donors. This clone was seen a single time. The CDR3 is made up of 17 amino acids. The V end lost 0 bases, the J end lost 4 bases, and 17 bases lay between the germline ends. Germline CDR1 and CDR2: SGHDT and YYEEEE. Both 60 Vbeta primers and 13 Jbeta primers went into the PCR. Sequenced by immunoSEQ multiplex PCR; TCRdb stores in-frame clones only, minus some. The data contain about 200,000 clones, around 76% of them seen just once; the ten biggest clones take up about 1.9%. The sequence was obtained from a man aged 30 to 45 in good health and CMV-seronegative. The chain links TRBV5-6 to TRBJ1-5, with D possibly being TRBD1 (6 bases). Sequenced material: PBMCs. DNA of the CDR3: TGTGCCAGCAGCTTGGGAATACAGGGAAGGGATAATCAGCCCCAGCATTTT. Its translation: CASSLGIQGRDNQPQHF.